This T cell receptor (beta chain) was recorded in a study of CD8 T cells in ankylosing spondylitis. Germline V lookup: CDR1 DFQATT, CDR2 SNEGSKA (reference sequence). There are 13 residues in the CDR3. V was clipped by 0 bases and J by 7 bases, with 7 bases between them. This clonotype was seen a few times. Its antigen is unknown. The study's findings and limits: Roughly eight highly homologous variants formed a TCR beta motif that appeared characteristic of ankylosing spondylitis blood. Clones that were linked to disease were CD8+ and were relatively rare in peripheral blood. In synovial fluid and blood from reactive arthritis, some motif variants were previously reported. Reports say disease-linked clones showed up significantly more in matched ankylosing spondylitis synovial fluid.

Using quantitative 5'-RACE with molecular barcodes, the authors made TCR beta libraries. TCRdb itself ran the 5' RACE reads through MiXCR, one entry per CDR3 protein. The table includes more than 250,000 distinct CDR3 sequences, 8% detected once. The rearrangement joins TRBV20-1 to TRBJ1-6; D might be TRBD1 (5 bases). The source material was blood, either unsorted or a sorted T cell fraction (not recorded which). This sequence was found in a male donor with ankylosing spondylitis. The CDR3 sequence is CSAREQENSPLHF. The CDR3 coding sequence is TGCAGTGCTAGAGAACAGGAAAATTCACCCCTCCACTTT.